One T cell receptor (beta chain) is described in this entry. Its antigen is still unknown. Trimming cost V 1 base and J 4 bases, with 13 bases left between them. Germline values: CDR1 LGHNA, CDR2 YNFKEQ. The CDR3 length is 16 residues. RNA was isolated and reverse transcribed to cDNA, the sequencing template. Assay: immunoSEQ multiplex PCR; the TCRdb copy retains only in-frame clones and omits some. The sample holds about 200,000 clones, about 64% seen once. The data originate from a study of CD8+ T cells in alopecia areata. The study's findings and limits: It was observed that many expanded lesional clones persisted in scalp and blood during tofacitinib.

The treatment: oral pan-JAK inhibitor, 5-10 mg twice daily. The V gene is TRBV4-2, the J gene TRBJ2-2, with D tentatively TRBD1 (5 bases). The sample here was CD4+ T cells sorted from blood, taken at week 4, from a patient treated with tofacitinib. This clonotype was obtained from a human donor with alopecia areata. CDR3 DNA sequence: TGTGCCAGCAGCCAAGGTCAGGGCCTAACCACCGGGGAGCTGTTTTTT. It specifies CASSQGQGLTTGELFF.